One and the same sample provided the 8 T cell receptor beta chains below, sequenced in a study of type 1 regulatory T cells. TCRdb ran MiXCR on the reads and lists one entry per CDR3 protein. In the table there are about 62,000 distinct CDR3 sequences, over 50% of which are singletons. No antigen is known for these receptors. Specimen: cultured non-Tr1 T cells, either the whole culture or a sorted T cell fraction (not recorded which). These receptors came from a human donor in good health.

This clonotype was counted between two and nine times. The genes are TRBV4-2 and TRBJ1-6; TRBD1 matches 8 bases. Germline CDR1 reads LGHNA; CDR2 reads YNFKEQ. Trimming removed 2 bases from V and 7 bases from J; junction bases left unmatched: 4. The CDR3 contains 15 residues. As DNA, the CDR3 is TGTGCCAGCAGCCAACCGGACAGGGCGAATTCACCCCTCCACTTT. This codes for CASSQPDRANSPLHF.

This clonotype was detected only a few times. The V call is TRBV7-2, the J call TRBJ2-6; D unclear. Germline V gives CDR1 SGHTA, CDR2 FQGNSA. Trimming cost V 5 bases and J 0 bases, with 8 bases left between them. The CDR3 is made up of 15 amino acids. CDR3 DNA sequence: TGTGCCAGCAGCCCTAATTTCTCTGGGGCCAACGTCCTGACTTTC. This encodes CASSPNFSGANVLTF.

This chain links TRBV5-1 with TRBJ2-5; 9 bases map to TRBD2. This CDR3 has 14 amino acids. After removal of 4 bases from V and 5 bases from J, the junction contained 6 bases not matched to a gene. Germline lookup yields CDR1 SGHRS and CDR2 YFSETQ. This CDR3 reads CASSTAGGRETQYF. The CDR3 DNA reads TGCGCCAGCAGCACAGCGGGAGGTCGGGAGACCCAGTACTTC.

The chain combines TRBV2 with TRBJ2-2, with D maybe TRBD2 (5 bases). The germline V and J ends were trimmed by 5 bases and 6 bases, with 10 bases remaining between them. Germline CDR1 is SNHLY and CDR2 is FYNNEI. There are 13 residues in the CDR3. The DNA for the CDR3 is TGTGCCAGCAGTACTAGGAGCGCCGGGGAGCTGTTTTTT. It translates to CASSTRSAGELFF. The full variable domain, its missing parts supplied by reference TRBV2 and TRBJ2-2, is EPEVTQTPSHQVTQMGQEVILRCVPISNHLYFYWYRQILGQKVEFLVSFYNNEISEKSEIFDDQFSVERPDGSNFTLKIRSTKLEDSAMYFCASSTRSAGELFFGEGSRLTVL.

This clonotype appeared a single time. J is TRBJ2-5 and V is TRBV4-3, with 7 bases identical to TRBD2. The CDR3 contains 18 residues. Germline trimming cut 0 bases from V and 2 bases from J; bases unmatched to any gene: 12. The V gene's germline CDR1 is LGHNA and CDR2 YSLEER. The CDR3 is CASSQDLSRGERQETQYF. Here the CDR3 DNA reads TGCGCCAGCAGCCAAGATCTTTCTCGGGGGGAACGGCAAGAGACCCAGTACTTC.

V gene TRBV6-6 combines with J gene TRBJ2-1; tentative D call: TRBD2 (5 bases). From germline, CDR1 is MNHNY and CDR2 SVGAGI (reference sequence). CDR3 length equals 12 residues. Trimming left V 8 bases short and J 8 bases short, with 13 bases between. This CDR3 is CASAPAGDEQFF. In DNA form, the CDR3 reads TGTGCCAGCGCCCCTGCGGGCGATGAGCAGTTCTTC.

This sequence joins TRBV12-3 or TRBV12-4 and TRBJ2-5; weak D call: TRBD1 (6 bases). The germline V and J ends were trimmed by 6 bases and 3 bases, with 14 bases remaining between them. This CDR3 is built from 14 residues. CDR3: CASSQTGRKETQYF. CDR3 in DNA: TGTGCCAGCAGCCAGACAGGCAGAAAAGAGACCCAGTACTTC.

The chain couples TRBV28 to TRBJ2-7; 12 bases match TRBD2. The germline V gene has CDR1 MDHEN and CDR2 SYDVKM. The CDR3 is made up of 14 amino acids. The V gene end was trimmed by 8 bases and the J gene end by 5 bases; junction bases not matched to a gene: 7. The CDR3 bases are TGTGCCAGCGAGACTAGCGGGAGTCTAGACGAGCAGTACTTC. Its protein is CASETSGSLDEQYF.